This is a list of T cell receptor beta chains from one sample in a study of T cells after yellow fever vaccination. TCRdb re-called the 5' RACE reads through MiXCR, storing one row per CDR3 protein. The sample includes over 250,000 distinct CDR3 sequences, 4.1% seen only once; the top ten take about 22%. Sequences were derived from PBMCs, sampled 5 days after the yellow fever booster vaccination. The receptors come from a man in his late teens or twenties who received the YFV17D yellow fever vaccine. Both conserved end residues are part of each CDR3. Fields, in order: J gene, V gene, D gene, clone size, CDR3 protein, CDR3 DNA. A D gene is named only where the DNA matches it firmly. The size field is filled for only some rows; it gives once, few, many or a size class.

TRBJ1-1,TRBV29-1,TRBD1,-,CSVRKAETGGKAFF,TGCAGCGTCAGAAAGGCGGAGACAGGGGGGAAAGCTTTCTTT
TRBJ2-7,TRBV7-3,TRBD1,few,CASSFDRTGVHEQYF,TGTGCCAGCAGCTTCGACCGGACAGGGGTCCACGAGCAGTACTTC
TRBJ2-1,TRBV7-2,-,many,CASSSSREQFF,TGTGCCAGCAGCTCTAGCCGGGAGCAGTTCTTC
TRBJ1-2,TRBV7-2,-,-,CACSRDRDYGYTF,TGTGCCTGCAGCCGGGACCGGGACTATGGCTACACCTTC
TRBJ2-3,TRBV27,TRBD1,few,CASSLFHDRDADTQYF,TGTGCCAGCAGCTTGTTCCACGACAGGGATGCAGATACGCAGTATTTT
TRBJ2-1,TRBV24-1,-,-,CATSESTRRGTAYNEQFF,TGTGCCACCAGTGAGTCGACCCGCAGGGGAACAGCGTACAATGAGCAGTTCTTC
TRBJ1-5,TRBV29-1,TRBD1,many,CSVTGTGVDQPQHF,TGCAGCGTTACCGGGACAGGGGTCGATCAGCCCCAGCATTTT
TRBJ2-2,TRBV24-1,-,many,CATSGGARTGELFF,TGTGCCACCAGTGGGGGGGCCCGCACCGGGGAGCTGTTTTTT
TRBJ2-1,TRBV20-1,TRBD1,few,CSADRGAPYNEQFF,TGCAGTGCTGACAGGGGGGCCCCCTACAATGAGCAGTTCTTC
TRBJ1-5,TRBV4-2,-,-,CASSPSGLVGNQPQHF,TGTGCCAGCAGCCCCTCGGGTCTAGTAGGGAATCAGCCCCAGCATTTT
TRBJ1-1,TRBV7-6,TRBD1,many,CASSSSTGNNAEAFF,TGTGCCAGCAGCTCGTCGACAGGGAATAACGCTGAAGCTTTCTTT
TRBJ2-1,TRBV15,TRBD1,-,CATSRRQGFDEQFF,TGTGCCACCAGCAGAAGACAGGGATTCGATGAGCAGTTCTTC
TRBJ1-1,TRBV20-1,TRBD1,few,CSATDPRLAGGNTEAFF,TGCAGTGCTACGGATCCCCGGTTGGCAGGGGGGAACACTGAAGCTTTCTTT
TRBJ2-2,TRBV5-4,-,few,CASSNSQGNTGELFF,TGTGCCAGCAGTAATTCACAGGGAAACACCGGGGAGCTGTTTTTT
TRBJ1-3,TRBV10-3,TRBD1,many,CAARDRSGNTIYF,TGTGCCGCCCGGGACAGAAGTGGAAACACCATATATTTT
TRBJ2-2,TRBV4-3,-,few,CASSQEGVNWGPGELFF,TGCGCCAGCAGCCAAGAGGGTGTCAACTGGGGCCCCGGGGAGCTGTTTTTT
TRBJ1-2,TRBV6-2/TRBV6-3,TRBD1,-,CASTAWTGANYGYTF,TGTGCCAGCACCGCGTGGACAGGGGCCAACTATGGCTACACCTTC
TRBJ1-1,TRBV20-1,-,-,CSVEGPNTEAFF,TGCAGTGTAGAGGGACCTAACACTGAAGCTTTCTTT
TRBJ1-2,TRBV20-1,-,few,CSARGRQTGSVCGYTF,TGCAGTGCTAGAGGACGACAAACAGGGAGTGTATGTGGCTACACCTTC
TRBJ2-3,TRBV7-2,TRBD2,few,CASGLAGGLVDTQYF,TGTGCCAGCGGGCTAGCGGGGGGGCTAGTAGATACGCAGTATTTT
TRBJ1-1,TRBV5-1,-,many,CASSLGDVGAGTEAFF,TGCGCCAGCAGCTTGGGGGATGTCGGGGCCGGCACTGAAGCTTTCTTT
TRBJ1-2,TRBV30,-,-,CAWRRGVSIVNTF,TGTGCCTGGAGACGCGGGGTGTCCATCGTGAACACCTTC
TRBJ1-4,TRBV12-3/TRBV12-4,-,many,CASSPSRDEGGNEKLFF,TGTGCCAGCAGCCCATCCCGCGATGAGGGAGGGAATGAAAAACTGTTTTTT
TRBJ1-2,TRBV7-8,-,many,CASNPEGGYSSGYTF,TGTGCCAGCAACCCAGAGGGGGGATATAGTTCTGGCTACACCTTC
TRBJ2-2,TRBV9,-,-,CASSVGGYGTGELFF,TGTGCCAGCAGCGTAGGGGGATACGGCACCGGGGAGCTGTTTTTT
TRBJ2-7,TRBV5-1,-,many,CASSSTGEAYEQYF,TGCGCCAGCAGCTCGACAGGTGAAGCCTACGAGCAGTACTTC
TRBJ2-3,TRBV6-1,-,few,CASSEVRTGADTQYF,TGTGCCAGCAGTGAAGTGCGGACGGGAGCAGATACGCAGTATTTT
TRBJ1-1,TRBV7-2,-,few,CASSLFLNTEAFF,TGTGCCAGCAGCTTATTCCTGAACACTGAAGCTTTCTTT
TRBJ2-5,TRBV6-5,-,few,CASSGRQGPVRWTQYF,TGTGCCAGCAGCGGGAGACAGGGCCCCGTTAGATGGACCCAGTACTTC
TRBJ2-5,TRBV4-1,-,many,CASSQLDPKTQYF,TGCGCCAGCAGCCAATTGGACCCGAAGACCCAGTACTTC
TRBJ2-5,TRBV15,-,few,CATSLGLAAGTWRETQYF,TGTGCCACCAGCCTGGGGTTGGCAGCCGGGACTTGGCGAGAGACCCAGTACTTC
TRBJ2-3,TRBV24-1,-,few,CATSDWGSTDTQYF,TGTGCCACCAGTGATTGGGGAAGCACAGATACGCAGTATTTT
TRBJ1-2,TRBV7-6,-,few,CASSLDPGVSGYTF,TGTGCCAGCAGCTTAGATCCGGGGGTGTCTGGCTACACCTTC
TRBJ2-1,TRBV7-9,-,-,CASSSTGLHNEQFF,TGTGCCAGCAGCTCGACAGGACTACACAATGAGCAGTTCTTC
TRBJ2-3,TRBV6-5,-,-,CASSSPRTDTQYF,TGTGCCAGCAGTTCCCCCCGCACAGATACGCAGTATTTT
TRBJ1-2,TRBV7-2,-,-,CASSFGGNNYGYTF,TGTGCCAGCAGCTTTGGCGGGAATAACTATGGCTACACCTTC
TRBJ1-2,TRBV28,-,few,CASSLGGGYRHGYTF,TGTGCCAGCAGTTTAGGGGGGGGTTACCGCCATGGCTACACCTTC
TRBJ1-2,TRBV3-1,-,few,CASSQSIQGIYGYTF,TGTGCCAGCAGCCAAAGTATCCAGGGTATCTACGGCTACACCTTC
TRBJ2-2,TRBV5-1,TRBD2,-,CASSSPGLAGPGELFF,TGCGCCAGCAGTTCTCCGGGACTAGCGGGGCCCGGGGAGCTGTTTTTT
TRBJ1-2,TRBV10-2,TRBD1,many,CASSQQGVNYGYTF,TGCGCCAGCAGTCAACAGGGGGTAAACTATGGCTACACCTTC
TRBJ2-1,TRBV20-1,-,-,CSAAGTFNEQFF,TGCAGTGCTGCGGGGACTTTCAATGAGCAGTTCTTC
TRBJ2-2,TRBV4-2,-,many,CASSHLGGRDYTGELFF,TGTGCCAGCAGCCATCTGGGGGGACGCGATTACACCGGGGAGCTGTTTTTT
TRBJ1-1,TRBV7-9,-,many,CACRQKDQEAFF,TGTGCCTGCCGACAGAAAGATCAGGAAGCTTTCTTT
TRBJ1-6,TRBV5-5,-,few,CASSWTAISPLHF,TGTGCCAGCAGCTGGACAGCAATTTCACCCCTCCACTTT